This paragraph covers one TCR beta chain sequence. These data belong to a study of control samples from healthy donors and cancer patients. Clones were sequenced by immunoSEQ multiplex PCR, and TCRdb holds only the in-frame ones, with some missing. The data show approximately 140,000 clones, over 85% seen once. Germline lookup yields CDR1 SGHRS and CDR2 YFSETQ. The CDR3 sequence is 13 residues long. Trimming took off 4 bases at V and 6 bases at J, with 10 bases between the two ends. The source of this sequence is a man aged 45-65 years with head and neck cancer. The rearrangement links TRBV5-1 to TRBJ2-2; possibly TRBD1 for D (6 bases). The sequenced sample was PBMCs. The CDR3 is CASSPRGAGELFF. The CDR3 DNA follows: TGCGCCAGCAGCCCCAGGGGCGCCGGGGAGCTGTTTTTT. The full variable domain, with the rest looked up from reference TRBV5-1 and TRBJ2-2, is KAGVTQTPRYLIKTRGQQVTLSCSPISGHRSVSWYQQTPGQGLQFLFEYFSETQRNKGNFPGRFSGRQFSNSRSEMNVSTLELGDSALYLCASSPRGAGELFFGEGSRLTVL.